The 32 T cell receptor beta chains below all came from one sample that was sequenced in a study of neurological immune-mediated disorders. TCRdb recomputed calls from the 5' RACE reads with MiXCR, one row per CDR3 protein. The top ten clones hold about 2.9% of a sample with tens of thousands of distinct CDR3 sequences, approximately 3.5% of them seen once. Sequenced: PBMCs. The receptor set was obtained from a woman between 50 and 59 years old with multiple sclerosis.

In this sample, this clonotype turned up many times. The chain joins TRBV15 to TRBJ2-1; D gene uncertain. The CDR3 has 16 amino acids. Germline V gene sequence: CDR1 LNHNV, CDR2 YYDKDF (reference sequence). V shed 3 bases and J shed 0 bases, with 12 bases lying between them. The CDR3 reads CATSSPAQSSYNEQFF. DNA of the CDR3: TGTGCCACCAGCAGTCCTGCCCAGAGCTCCTACAATGAGCAGTTCTTC.

There are many counts of this clonotype. The genes are TRBV6-2 or TRBV6-3 and TRBJ1-6; the D is unclear. Between the trimmed V and J ends, which lost 8 bases and 13 bases, there was a span of 12 bases. This CDR3 spans 11 amino acids. CDR1 and CDR2 from the germline V gene are MNHEY and SVGEGT. The CDR3 DNA is TGTGCCAGCGGCTACCCTGGGCCCCTCCACTTT. It is translated as CASGYPGPLHF.

Of note for this clonotype: A much larger clone is a single base away; this may be a read error. CDR3 DNA sequence: TGCGCCAGCATCGGAGACAGCTCCCACGAGCAGTACTTC. Residues: CASIGDSSHEQYF. This chain uses TRBV5-1 with TRBJ2-7; tentatively, D is TRBD1 (5 bases). The CDR3 extends over 13 amino acids. Germline loops: CDR1 SGHRS, CDR2 YFSETQ.

This clonotype has ten or more counts. The chain links TRBV5-1 to TRBJ2-5; no clear D. The CDR3 consists of 14 residues. Germline V CDR1 and CDR2: SGHRS, YFSETQ. Trimming removed 0 bases from V and 2 bases from J, with 8 bases in between. The CDR3 sequence is CASSLGNRQETQYF. In nucleotides, the CDR3 is TGCGCCAGCAGCTTGGGAAACAGACAAGAGACCCAGTACTTC.

This clonotype was seen repeatedly, ten times or more. The J gene is TRBJ2-7, the V gene TRBV7-9; perhaps TRBD2 as D (5 bases). CDR1 is SEHNR, CDR2 FQNEAQ, per germline (reference sequence). V was trimmed by 8 bases and J by 3 bases, leaving 11 bases between them. The CDR3 contains 12 residues. CDR3 loop: CASGGLGYEQYF. For the CDR3, the DNA is TGTGCCAGCGGCGGGCTGGGCTACGAGCAGTACTTC. Looking up the rest from reference TRBV7-9 and TRBJ2-7 gives the full variable domain: DTGVSQNPRHKITKRGQNVTFRCDPISEHNRLYWYRQTLGQGPEFLTYFQNEAQLEKSRLLSDRFSAERPKGSFSTLEIQRTEQGDSAMYLCASGGLGYEQYFGPGTRLTVT.

This clonotype was observed many times. This CDR3 is CSAPSTGTSGGAVGEQFF. In DNA, the CDR3 is TGCAGTGCCCCTTCAACCGGGACTAGCGGGGGGGCCGTCGGTGAGCAGTTCTTC. The V and J genes are TRBV20-1 and TRBJ2-1; 16 bases align to TRBD2. The CDR3 extends over 18 amino acids. CDR1 and CDR2 (germline): DFQATT, SNEGSKA (reference sequence). The ends lost 6 bases at V and 9 bases at J; junction bases unmatched: 17.

This clonotype was seen repeatedly, ten times or more. The chain carries TRBV4-3 and TRBJ2-6, with a weak D call TRBD1 (6 bases). Trimming stripped 3 bases from V and 1 base from J, with 10 bases between. Per germline, CDR1 LGHNA and CDR2 YSLEER. The CDR3 has 16 amino acids. CDR3 nucleotide sequence: TGCGCCAGCAGCCAGGGGGCAGCGTCTGGGGCCAACGTCCTGACTTTC. Its translation: CASSQGAASGANVLTF.

This clonotype was picked up many times. This chain links TRBV5-1 with TRBJ1-2, with D possibly matching TRBD1 (5 bases). Germline lookup yields CDR1 SGHRS and CDR2 YFSETQ. The CDR3 is 14 amino acids. V gave up 4 bases and J gave up 10 bases, with 20 bases separating them. The CDR3 DNA reads as TGCGCCAGCAGCCCCGAGACCGGGACGTCTGTCTACACCTTC. Translating it yields CASSPETGTSVYTF.

This clonotype was seen at least ten times. The chain uses TRBV7-2 and TRBJ1-5, with D unresolved. The CDR3 loop spans 12 amino acids. V shed 2 bases and J shed 7 bases, with 6 bases lying between them. CDR1 is SGHTA, CDR2 FQGNSA, per germline. In DNA form, the CDR3 reads TGTGCCAGCAGCTTAAAGGGCCAGCCCCAGCATTTT. The encoded protein is CASSLKGQPQHF.

This clonotype was seen at least ten times. The rearrangement joins TRBV20-1 to TRBJ2-7, with D tentatively TRBD1 (6 bases). The CDR3 runs to 15 residues. CDR1 is DFQATT and CDR2 is SNEGSKA in the germline V gene (reference sequence). V was clipped by 3 bases and J by 3 bases, with 18 bases between them. The CDR3 loop is CSASVPGHHFYEQYF. CDR3 coding DNA: TGCAGTGCTAGCGTCCCGGGACACCATTTCTACGAGCAGTACTTC.

This clonotype was observed at least ten times. The chain couples TRBV5-1 to TRBJ1-1; D possibly corresponds to TRBD1 (5 bases). The CDR3 extends over 14 amino acids. CDR1 is SGHRS, CDR2 YFSETQ, per germline. V was clipped by 6 bases and J by 0 bases, with 12 bases between them. The CDR3 DNA reads as TGCGCCAGCAACGACAGACCAATGAACACTGAAGCTTTCTTT. Encoded protein: CASNDRPMNTEAFF.

This clonotype was seen repeatedly, ten times or more. The gene calls are TRBV10-3 and TRBJ2-7; D may be TRBD2 (7 bases). Germline V gene sequence: CDR1 ENHRY, CDR2 SYGVKD. This CDR3 comprises 17 residues. V gave up 0 bases and J gave up 4 bases, with 19 bases separating them. The CDR3 nucleotides are TGTGCCATCAGTGAGTCAAAGGGCGGGGGCGTATCGTACGAGCAGTACTTC. Translation: CAISESKGGGVSYEQYF.

This clonotype has at least ten counts. The J gene is TRBJ2-3, the V gene TRBV12-3 or TRBV12-4; D is ambiguous. The CDR3 sequence is 12 residues long. V shed 5 bases and J shed 5 bases, with 8 bases lying between them. CDR3: CASSRIVDTQYF. In DNA, the CDR3 is TGTGCCAGCAGTCGAATAGTAGATACGCAGTATTTT.

Many counts were recorded for this clonotype. The V and J genes are TRBV5-1 and TRBJ1-2; D is ambiguous. The germline V gene encodes CDR1 SGHRS and CDR2 YFSETQ. CDR3 length equals 16 residues. V was cut by 1 base and J by 1 base, with 14 bases left in between. The CDR3 DNA is TGCGCCAGCAGCTTGAACAGTTATCGCGTTAACTATGGCTACACCTTC. The encoded protein is CASSLNSYRVNYGYTF.

This clonotype was seen many times. The chain links TRBV5-1 to TRBJ2-5, with TRBD1 identical over 7 bases. This CDR3 spans 13 amino acids. Germline V gives CDR1 SGHRS, CDR2 YFSETQ. Losses at the gene ends were 2 bases for V and 5 bases for J; bases not matched to a gene: 3. The CDR3 region has the DNA TGCGCCAGCAGCTTCGGGACAGTCGAGACCCAGTACTTC. It specifies CASSFGTVETQYF.

This clonotype showed up many times. The chain is built from TRBV5-5 and TRBJ2-1; TRBD2 matches at 8 bases. Germline trimming cut 4 bases from V and 4 bases from J; bases unmatched to any gene: 16. The germline V gene has CDR1 SGHKS and CDR2 YYEKEE (reference sequence). This CDR3 contains 18 residues. The CDR3 DNA follows: TGTGCCAGCAGCCCGAGGGCTAGCGGGTCTCTCAGTTACAATGAGCAGTTCTTC. This sequence encodes CASSPRASGSLSYNEQFF.

This clonotype appeared many times. The rearrangement links TRBV20-1 to TRBJ1-1; D uncertain. Germline V CDR1 and CDR2: DFQATT, SNEGSKA (reference sequence). V shed 1 base and J shed 8 bases, with 20 bases lying between them. This CDR3 is built from 15 residues. This CDR3 is CSARVADLSFGEAFF. CDR3 in DNA: TGCAGTGCTAGAGTCGCGGACCTATCCTTCGGGGAAGCTTTCTTT.

There are many counts of this clonotype. This rearrangement joins TRBV5-1 to TRBJ2-3; D possibly corresponds to TRBD1 (5 bases). The ends were cut back, 2 bases at V and 6 bases at J, with 7 bases in the middle. The CDR3 consists of 12 residues. Germline CDR1 reads SGHRS; CDR2 reads YFSETQ. The CDR3 region is CASSFQGDTQYF. The CDR3, as DNA: TGCGCCAGCAGCTTCCAGGGTGATACGCAGTATTTT. The full variable domain, its missing parts supplied by reference TRBV5-1 and TRBJ2-3, is KAGVTQTPRYLIKTRGQQVTLSCSPISGHRSVSWYQQTPGQGLQFLFEYFSETQRNKGNFPGRFSGRQFSNSRSEMNVSTLELGDSALYLCASSFQGDTQYFGPGTRLTVL.

This clonotype was detected ten times or more. CDR3 sequence reads: CSVAQGGYEQYF. The CDR3 DNA reads as TGCAGCGTTGCCCAGGGGGGGTACGAGCAGTACTTC. The V and J genes are TRBV29-1 and TRBJ2-7; tentatively, D is TRBD1 or TRBD2 (7 bases each). V was pared by 4 bases and J by 4 bases, with 11 bases between. This CDR3 is 12 amino acids long. Germline V CDR1 and CDR2: SQVTM, ANQGSEA.

There are many counts of this clonotype. The chain has TRBV5-6 and TRBJ1-5, with D perhaps matching TRBD1 (5 bases). Deletions cut 0 bases from V and 0 bases from J, with 7 bases between. Germline V gives CDR1 SGHDT, CDR2 YYEEEE. The CDR3 consists of 15 residues. This chain's CDR3 is CASSLGQYSNQPQHF. Written as DNA, the CDR3 is TGTGCCAGCAGCTTGGGACAGTATAGCAATCAGCCCCAGCATTTT.

In regard to this clonotype: It may be a read error: a sequence one base away is much more abundant. The rearrangement links TRBV7-2 to TRBJ1-2; tentative D call: TRBD1 (5 bases). The V gene's germline CDR1 is SGHTA and CDR2 FQGNSA. There are 15 residues in the CDR3. V gave up 1 base and J gave up 2 bases, with 11 bases separating them. The CDR3 sequence is CASSLDTGPNYGYTF. Written as DNA, the CDR3 is TGTGCCAGCAGCTTAGACACGGGGCCCAACTATGGCTACACCTTC.

This clonotype was observed at least ten times. This chain connects TRBV20-1 to TRBJ1-1; no definite D call. Trimming stripped 6 bases from V and 1 base from J, with 9 bases between. The V gene's germline CDR1 is DFQATT and CDR2 SNEGSKA (reference sequence). This CDR3 is 12 amino acids long. CDR3 sequence: CSALEQNTEAFF. The CDR3 DNA sequence: TGCAGTGCCCTCGAACAGAACACTGAAGCTTTCTTT.

This clonotype showed up many times. The chain employs TRBV16 and TRBJ1-2; no firm D call. Germline V gene lookup returns CDR1 KGHSY and CDR2 FQNENV. This CDR3 is 14 amino acids long. V lost 5 bases, J lost 3 bases, and 13 bases lay in between. CDR3 in amino acids: CASSTEAGYYGYTF. As DNA, the CDR3 is TGTGCCAGCAGCACGGAGGCGGGTTACTATGGCTACACCTTC.

This clonotype appeared many times. This chain links TRBV12-3 or TRBV12-4 with TRBJ2-7; D is unclear. The length of the CDR3 is 12 residues. The V and J ends lost 6 bases and 1 base respectively, with 7 bases between them. The CDR3 region is CASSRRSYEQYF. Here the CDR3 DNA reads TGTGCCAGCAGCCGCAGGTCCTACGAGCAGTACTTC.

This clonotype was detected many times. The V call is TRBV4-3, the J call TRBJ1-2; no firm D call. Germline-derived CDR1 and CDR2 are LGHNA and YSLEER. CDR3 size: 15 residues. V was shortened by 1 base and J by 7 bases, with 16 bases between the two germline ends. CDR3 sequence reads: CASSQGYGYVGGYTF. The DNA of the CDR3 is TGCGCCAGCAGCCAAGGGTATGGGTACGTCGGTGGCTACACCTTC.

In this sample, this clonotype turned up many times. The rearrangement uses TRBV9 and TRBJ1-1; possible D gene TRBD1, 6 bases. CDR1 SGDLS and CDR2 YYNGEE come from the germline V gene. There are 15 residues in the CDR3. Deletions cut 0 bases from V and 0 bases from J, with 9 bases between. The CDR3 loop is CASSVGGALNTEAFF. In nucleotides, the CDR3 is TGTGCCAGCAGCGTAGGGGGGGCCCTGAACACTGAAGCTTTCTTT. Full variable domain (missing parts from reference TRBV9 and TRBJ1-1): DSGVTQTPKHLITATGQRVTLRCSPRSGDLSVYWYQQSLDQGLQFLIQYYNGEERAKGNILERFSAQQFPDLHSELNLSSLELGDSALYFCASSVGGALNTEAFFGQGTRLTVV.

This clonotype was observed at least ten times. This chain links TRBV20-1 with TRBJ1-1, with TRBD1 matching over 8 bases. Germline assignment: CDR1 DFQATT and CDR2 SNEGSKA (reference sequence). J lost 5 bases, V lost 1 base, and 3 bases had no gene match. The CDR3 contains 13 residues. The CDR3 bases are TGCAGTGCTAGAGGCAGGGGGCTTACTGAAGCTTTCTTT. It yields the protein CSARGRGLTEAFF.

This clonotype was seen at least ten times. The V call is TRBV6-2 or TRBV6-3, the J call TRBJ1-6; a weak D match, TRBD1 (5 bases). CDR1 is MNHEY and CDR2 is SVGEGT in the germline V gene. V lost 7 bases, J lost 14 bases, and 18 bases lay in between. The CDR3 sequence is 13 residues long. The CDR3 nucleotides are TGTGCCAGCAACCGGGGCCCCAGCTTGGCCCTCCACTTT. Amino acids: CASNRGPSLALHF.

This clonotype was found many times. The gene calls are TRBV20-1 and TRBJ2-7, with no clear D. Germline CDR1 DFQATT, CDR2 SNEGSKA (reference sequence). V lost 1 base and J 3 bases, leaving 10 bases between the germline ends. This CDR3 is 13 amino acids long. CDR3 in DNA: TGCAGTGCTAGAGCGGTCCTACACTACGAGCAGTACTTC. Its translation: CSARAVLHYEQYF.

This clonotype was detected many times. An end of the junction differs from the germline gene, which may be a read error. J is TRBJ2-1 and V is TRBV9; the match to TRBD2 covers 8 bases. CDR3 length equals 18 residues. The V gene's germline CDR1 is SGDLS and CDR2 YYNGEE. The CDR3 sequence: CASSVGAGGRHSYNEQFF. The CDR3 region has the DNA TGTGCCAGCAGTGTAGGGGCGGGGGGTCGCCACTCCTACAATGAGCAGTTCTTC.

This clonotype was seen repeatedly, ten times or more. The chain carries TRBV5-6 and TRBJ1-1; D is perhaps TRBD1 (5 bases). This CDR3 region has 13 residues. The V end lost 0 bases, the J end lost 4 bases, and 7 bases lay between the germline ends. CDR1 SGHDT and CDR2 YYEEEE come from the germline V gene. The CDR3 here is CASSLAGFTEAFF. As DNA, the CDR3 is TGTGCCAGCAGCTTGGCAGGGTTCACTGAAGCTTTCTTT. Complete variable domain (other parts from reference TRBV5-6 and TRBJ1-1): DAGVTQSPTHLIKTRGQQVTLRCSPKSGHDTVSWYQQALGQGPQFIFQYYEEEERQRGNFPDRFSGHQFPNYSSELNVNALLLGDSALYLCASSLAGFTEAFFGQGTRLTVV.

The sample holds many counts of this clonotype. The V call is TRBV20-1, the J call TRBJ2-1; a possible D gene is TRBD2 (5 bases). CDR3 length: 14 residues. Germline V lookup: CDR1 DFQATT, CDR2 SNEGSKA (reference sequence). The V and J ends lost 3 bases and 7 bases respectively, with 16 bases between them. CDR3 amino acids: CSASSSLHDNEQFF. CDR3 coding DNA: TGCAGTGCTAGCTCTAGCTTACATGATAATGAGCAGTTCTTC.